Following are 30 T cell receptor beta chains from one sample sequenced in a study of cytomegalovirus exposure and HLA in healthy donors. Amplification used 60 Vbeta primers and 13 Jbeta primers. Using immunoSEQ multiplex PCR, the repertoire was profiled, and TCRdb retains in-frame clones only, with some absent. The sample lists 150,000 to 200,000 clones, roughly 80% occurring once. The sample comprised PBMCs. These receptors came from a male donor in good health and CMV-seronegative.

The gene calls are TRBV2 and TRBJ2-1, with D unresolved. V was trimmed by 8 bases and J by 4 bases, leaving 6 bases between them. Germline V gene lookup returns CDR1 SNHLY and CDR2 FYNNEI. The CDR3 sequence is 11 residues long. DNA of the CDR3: TGTGCCAGCCGCGCGTACAATGAGCAGTTCTTC. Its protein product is CASRAYNEQFF. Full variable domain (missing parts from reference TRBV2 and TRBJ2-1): EPEVTQTPSHQVTQMGQEVILRCVPISNHLYFYWYRQILGQKVEFLVSFYNNEISEKSEIFDDQFSVERPDGSNFTLKIRSTKLEDSAMYFCASRAYNEQFFGPGTRLTVL.

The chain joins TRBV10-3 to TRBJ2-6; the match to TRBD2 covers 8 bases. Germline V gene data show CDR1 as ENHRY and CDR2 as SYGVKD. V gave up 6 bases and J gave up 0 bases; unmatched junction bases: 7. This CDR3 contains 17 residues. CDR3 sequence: CAISPTSEPSGANVLTF. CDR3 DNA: TGTGCCATCAGCCCGACTAGCGAACCCTCTGGGGCCAACGTCCTGACTTTC.

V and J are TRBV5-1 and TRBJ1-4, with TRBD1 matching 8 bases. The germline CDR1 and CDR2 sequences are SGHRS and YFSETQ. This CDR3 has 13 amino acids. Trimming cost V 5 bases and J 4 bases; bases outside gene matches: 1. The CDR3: CASRGQVNEKLFF. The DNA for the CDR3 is TGCGCCAGCAGGGGACAGGTTAATGAAAAACTGTTTTTT.

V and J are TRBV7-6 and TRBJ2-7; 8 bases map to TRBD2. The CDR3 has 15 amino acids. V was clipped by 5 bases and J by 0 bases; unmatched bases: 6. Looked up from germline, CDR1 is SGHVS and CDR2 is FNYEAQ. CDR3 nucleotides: TGTGCCAGCAGCCCGACTAGCGTTCCCTCCTACGAGCAGTACTTC. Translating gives CASSPTSVPSYEQYF.

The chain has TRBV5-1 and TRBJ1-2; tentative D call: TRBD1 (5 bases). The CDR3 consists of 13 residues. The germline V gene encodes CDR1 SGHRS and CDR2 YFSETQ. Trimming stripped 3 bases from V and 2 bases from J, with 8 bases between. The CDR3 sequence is CASSSTANYGYTF. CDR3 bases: TGCGCCAGCAGCTCGACAGCAAACTATGGCTACACCTTC.

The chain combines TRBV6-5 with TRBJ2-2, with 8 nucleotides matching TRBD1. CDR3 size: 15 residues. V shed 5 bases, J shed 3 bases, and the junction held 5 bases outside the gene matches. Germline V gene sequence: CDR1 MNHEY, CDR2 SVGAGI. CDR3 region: CASSGQGFDTGELFF. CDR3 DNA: TGTGCCAGCAGTGGACAGGGATTCGACACCGGGGAGCTGTTTTTT.

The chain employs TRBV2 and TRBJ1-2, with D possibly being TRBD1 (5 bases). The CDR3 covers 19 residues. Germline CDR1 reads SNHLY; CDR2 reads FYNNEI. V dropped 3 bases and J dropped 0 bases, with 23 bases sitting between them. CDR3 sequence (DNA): TGTGCCAGCAGTGAGTTTACCTTCCAGGGAATTGTCCCTAACTATGGCTACACCTTC. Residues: CASSEFTFQGIVPNYGYTF.

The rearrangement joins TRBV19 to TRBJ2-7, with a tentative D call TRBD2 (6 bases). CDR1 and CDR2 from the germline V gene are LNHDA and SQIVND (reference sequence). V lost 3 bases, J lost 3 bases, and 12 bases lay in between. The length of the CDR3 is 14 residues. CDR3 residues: CASSIGGRLYEQYF. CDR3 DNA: TGTGCCAGTAGTATTGGAGGGCGCCTCTACGAGCAGTACTTC.

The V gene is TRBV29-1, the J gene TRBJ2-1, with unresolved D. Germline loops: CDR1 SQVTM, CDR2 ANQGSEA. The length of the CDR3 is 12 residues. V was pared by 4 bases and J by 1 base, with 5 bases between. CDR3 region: CSVALSYNEQFF. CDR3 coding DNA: TGCAGCGTTGCTTTGTCCTACAATGAGCAGTTCTTC.

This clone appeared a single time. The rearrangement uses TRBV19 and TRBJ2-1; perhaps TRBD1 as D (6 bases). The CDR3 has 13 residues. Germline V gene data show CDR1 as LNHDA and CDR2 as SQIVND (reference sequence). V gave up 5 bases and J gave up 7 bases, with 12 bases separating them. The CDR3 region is CASSRPGVNEQFF. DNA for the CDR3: TGTGCCAGTAGTCGACCAGGGGTAAATGAGCAGTTCTTC.

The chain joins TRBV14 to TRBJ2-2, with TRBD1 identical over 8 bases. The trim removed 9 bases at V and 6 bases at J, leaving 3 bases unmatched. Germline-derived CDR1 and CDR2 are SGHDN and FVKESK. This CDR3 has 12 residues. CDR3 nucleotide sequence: TGTGCCAGTAGACAGGGGCCCGGGGAGCTGTTTTTT. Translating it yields CASRQGPGELFF.

The CDR3 nucleotides are TGCGCCAGCAGCTTGGAGGGGACGAACACCGGGGAGCTGTTTTTT. As protein: CASSLEGTNTGELFF. The rearrangement links TRBV5-1 to TRBJ2-2, with D possibly matching TRBD1 (5 bases). Trimming shortened V by 0 bases and J by 0 bases, and 6 bases separated the two germline ends. The CDR3 is 15 residues long. CDR1 is SGHRS, CDR2 YFSETQ, per germline.

Written as DNA, the CDR3 is TGTGCCAGCAGTTTAAGGGGTTCGGGTCAGCCCCAGCATTTT. Protein: CASSLRGSGQPQHF. V gene TRBV28 combines with J gene TRBJ1-5; a possible D gene is TRBD1 (5 bases). This CDR3 comprises 14 residues. Per germline, CDR1 MDHEN and CDR2 SYDVKM. The V end was cut by 2 bases, the J end by 6 bases, with 11 bases between.

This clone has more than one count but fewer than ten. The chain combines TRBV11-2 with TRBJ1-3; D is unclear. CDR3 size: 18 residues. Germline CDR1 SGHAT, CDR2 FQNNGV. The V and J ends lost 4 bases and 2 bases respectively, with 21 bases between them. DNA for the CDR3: TGTGCCAGCAGCTCCCCGCGCCGGTGGAGGGCAACTGGAAACACCATATATTTT. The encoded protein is CASSSPRRWRATGNTIYF.

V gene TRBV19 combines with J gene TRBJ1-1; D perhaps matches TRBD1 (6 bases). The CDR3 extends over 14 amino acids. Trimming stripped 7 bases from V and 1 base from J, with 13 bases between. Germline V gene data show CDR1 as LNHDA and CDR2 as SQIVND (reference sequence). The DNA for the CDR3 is TGTGCCAGTATTCGAGGGGGAGCGAACACTGAAGCTTTCTTT. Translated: CASIRGGANTEAFF.

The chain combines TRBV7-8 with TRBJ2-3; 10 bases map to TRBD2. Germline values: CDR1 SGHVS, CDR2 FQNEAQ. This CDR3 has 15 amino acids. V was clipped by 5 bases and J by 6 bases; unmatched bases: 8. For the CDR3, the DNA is TGTGCCAGCAGCCGATCTAGCGGGAGAGGGGATACGCAGTATTTT. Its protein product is CASSRSSGRGDTQYF.

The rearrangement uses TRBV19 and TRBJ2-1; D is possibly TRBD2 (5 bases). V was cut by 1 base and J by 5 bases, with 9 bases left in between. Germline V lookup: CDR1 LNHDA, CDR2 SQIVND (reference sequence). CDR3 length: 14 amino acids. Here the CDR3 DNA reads TGTGCCAGTAGTATAGGGGGAGCAAACAATGAGCAGTTCTTC. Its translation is CASSIGGANNEQFF.

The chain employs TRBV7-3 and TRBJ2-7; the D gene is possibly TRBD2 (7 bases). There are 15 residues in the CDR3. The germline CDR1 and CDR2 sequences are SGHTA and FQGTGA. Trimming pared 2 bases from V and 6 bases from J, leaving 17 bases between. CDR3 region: CASSLGRGGQGEQYF. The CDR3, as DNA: TGTGCCAGCAGCTTAGGGAGGGGGGGGCAGGGCGAGCAGTACTTC.

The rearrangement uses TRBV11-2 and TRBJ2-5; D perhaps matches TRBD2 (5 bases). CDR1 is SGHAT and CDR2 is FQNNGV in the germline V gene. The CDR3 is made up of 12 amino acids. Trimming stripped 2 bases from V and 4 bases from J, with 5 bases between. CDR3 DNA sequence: TGTGCCAGCAGCTTAAGCGGAGAGACCCAGTACTTC. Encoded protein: CASSLSGETQYF.

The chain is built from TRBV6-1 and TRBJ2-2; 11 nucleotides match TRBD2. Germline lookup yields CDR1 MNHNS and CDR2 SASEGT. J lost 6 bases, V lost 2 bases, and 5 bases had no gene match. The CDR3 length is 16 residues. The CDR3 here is CASSEISGLAAGELFF. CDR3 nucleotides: TGTGCCAGCAGTGAAATATCGGGACTAGCGGCCGGGGAGCTGTTTTTT.

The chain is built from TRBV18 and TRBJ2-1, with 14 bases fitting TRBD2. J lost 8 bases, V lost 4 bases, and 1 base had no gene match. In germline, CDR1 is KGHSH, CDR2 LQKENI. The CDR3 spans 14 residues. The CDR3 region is CASSQGLAGDEQFF. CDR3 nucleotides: TGTGCCAGCTCACAGGGACTAGCGGGGGATGAGCAGTTCTTC.

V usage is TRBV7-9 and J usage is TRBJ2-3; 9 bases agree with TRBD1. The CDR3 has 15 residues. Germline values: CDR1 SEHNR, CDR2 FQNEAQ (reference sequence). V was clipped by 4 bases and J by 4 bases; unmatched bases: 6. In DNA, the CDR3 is TGTGCCAGCAGCTATTGGACAGGGGAGGCAGATACGCAGTATTTT. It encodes CASSYWTGEADTQYF.

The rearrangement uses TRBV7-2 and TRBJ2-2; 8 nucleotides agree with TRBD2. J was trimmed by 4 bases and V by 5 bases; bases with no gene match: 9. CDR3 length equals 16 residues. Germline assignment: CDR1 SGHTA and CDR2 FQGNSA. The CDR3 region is CASSPGGVPRTGELFF. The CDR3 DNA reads TGTGCCAGCAGCCCGGGGGGGGTACCACGCACCGGGGAGCTGTTTTTT. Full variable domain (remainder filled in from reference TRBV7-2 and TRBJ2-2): GAGVSQSPSNKVTEKGKDVELRCDPISGHTALYWYRQSLGQGLEFLIYFQGNSAPDKSGLPSDRFSAERTGGSVSTLTIQRTQQEDSAVYLCASSPGGVPRTGELFFGEGSRLTVL.

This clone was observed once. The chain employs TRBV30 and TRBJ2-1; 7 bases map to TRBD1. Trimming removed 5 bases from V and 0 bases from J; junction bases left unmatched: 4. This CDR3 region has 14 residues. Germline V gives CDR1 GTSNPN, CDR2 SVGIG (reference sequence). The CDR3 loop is CAWEQGSSYNEQFF. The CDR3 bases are TGTGCCTGGGAACAGGGGAGCTCCTACAATGAGCAGTTCTTC.

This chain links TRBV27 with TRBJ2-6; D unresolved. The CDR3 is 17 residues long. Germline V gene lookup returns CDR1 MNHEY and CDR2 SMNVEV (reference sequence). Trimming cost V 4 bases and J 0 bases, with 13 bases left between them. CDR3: CASSYNPASSGANVLTF. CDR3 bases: TGTGCCAGCAGTTACAATCCAGCGTCCTCTGGGGCCAACGTCCTGACTTTC.

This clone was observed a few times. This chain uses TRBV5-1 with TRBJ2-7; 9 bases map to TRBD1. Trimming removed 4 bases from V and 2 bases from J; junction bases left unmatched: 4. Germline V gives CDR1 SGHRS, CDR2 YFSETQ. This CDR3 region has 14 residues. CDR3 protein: CASSTGTGPYEQYF. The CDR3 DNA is TGCGCCAGCAGCACCGGGACAGGGCCCTACGAGCAGTACTTC.

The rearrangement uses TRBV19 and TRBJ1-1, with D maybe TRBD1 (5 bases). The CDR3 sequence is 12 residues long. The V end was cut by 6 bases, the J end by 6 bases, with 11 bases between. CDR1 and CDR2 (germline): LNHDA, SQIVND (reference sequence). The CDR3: CASSTRVSEAFF. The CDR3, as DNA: TGTGCCAGTAGCACCAGGGTATCTGAAGCTTTCTTT.

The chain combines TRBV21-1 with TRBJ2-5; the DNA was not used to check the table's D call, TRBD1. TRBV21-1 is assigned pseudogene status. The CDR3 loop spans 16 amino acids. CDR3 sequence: CASSTLRQGPQETQYF. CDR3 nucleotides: TGTGCCAGCAGCACGCTCAGACAGGGGCCCCAAGAGACCCAGTACTTC.

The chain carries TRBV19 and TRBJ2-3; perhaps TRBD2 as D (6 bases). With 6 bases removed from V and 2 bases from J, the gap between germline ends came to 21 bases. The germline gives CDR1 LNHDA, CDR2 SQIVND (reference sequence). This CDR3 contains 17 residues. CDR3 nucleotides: TGTGCCAGTAGCCGGGGGATTGGGACTGAACTCACAGATACGCAGTATTTT. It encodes CASSRGIGTELTDTQYF.

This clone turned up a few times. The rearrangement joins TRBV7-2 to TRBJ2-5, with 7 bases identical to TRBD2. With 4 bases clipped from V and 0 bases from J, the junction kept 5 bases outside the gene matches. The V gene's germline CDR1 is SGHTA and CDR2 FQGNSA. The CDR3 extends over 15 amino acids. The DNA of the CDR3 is TGTGCCAGCAGCTGGCGGGGGTCGTACCAAGAGACCCAGTACTTC. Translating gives CASSWRGSYQETQYF.